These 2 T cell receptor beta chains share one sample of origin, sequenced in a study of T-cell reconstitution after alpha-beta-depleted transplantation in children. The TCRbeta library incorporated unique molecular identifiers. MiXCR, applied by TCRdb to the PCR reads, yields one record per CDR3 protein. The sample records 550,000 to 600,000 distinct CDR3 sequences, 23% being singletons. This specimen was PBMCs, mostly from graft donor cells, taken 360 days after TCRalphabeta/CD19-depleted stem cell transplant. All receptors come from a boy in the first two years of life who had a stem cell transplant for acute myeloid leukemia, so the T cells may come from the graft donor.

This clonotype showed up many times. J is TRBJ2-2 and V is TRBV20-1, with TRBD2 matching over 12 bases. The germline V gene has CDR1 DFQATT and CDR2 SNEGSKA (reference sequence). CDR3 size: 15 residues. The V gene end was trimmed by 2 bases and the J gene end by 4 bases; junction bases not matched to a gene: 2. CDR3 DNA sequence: TGCAGTGCTAGATCGGGACTAGCGGGCACCGGGGAGCTGTTTTTT. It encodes CSARSGLAGTGELFF.

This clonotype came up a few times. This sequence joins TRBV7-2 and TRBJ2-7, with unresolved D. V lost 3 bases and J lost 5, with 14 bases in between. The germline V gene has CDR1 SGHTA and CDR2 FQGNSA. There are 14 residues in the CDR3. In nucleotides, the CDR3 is TGTGCCAGCAGCTTTCGTATCGACTGGGACGAGCAGTACTTC. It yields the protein CASSFRIDWDEQYF.